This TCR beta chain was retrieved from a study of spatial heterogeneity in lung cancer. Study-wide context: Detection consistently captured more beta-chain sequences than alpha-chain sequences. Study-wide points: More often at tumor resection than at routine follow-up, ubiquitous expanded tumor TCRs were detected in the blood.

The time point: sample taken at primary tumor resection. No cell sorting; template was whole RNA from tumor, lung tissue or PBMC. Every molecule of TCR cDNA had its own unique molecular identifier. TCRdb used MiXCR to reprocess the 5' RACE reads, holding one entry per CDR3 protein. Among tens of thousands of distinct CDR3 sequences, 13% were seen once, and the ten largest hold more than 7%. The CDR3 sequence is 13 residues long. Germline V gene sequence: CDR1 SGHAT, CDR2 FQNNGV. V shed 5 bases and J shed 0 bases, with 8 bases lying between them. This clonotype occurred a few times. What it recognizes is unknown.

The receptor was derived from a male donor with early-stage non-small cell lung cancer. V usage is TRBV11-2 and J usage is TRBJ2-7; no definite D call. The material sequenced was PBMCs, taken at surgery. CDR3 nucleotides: TGTGCCAGCAGCCGTGAACCCTCCTACGAGCAGTACTTC. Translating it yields CASSREPSYEQYF. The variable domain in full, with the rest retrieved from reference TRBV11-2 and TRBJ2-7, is EAGVAQSPRYKIIEKRQSVAFWCNPISGHATLYWYQQILGQGPKLLIQFQNNGVVDDSQLPKDRFSAERLKGVDSTLKIQPAKLEDSAVYLCASSREPSYEQYFGPGTRLTVT.